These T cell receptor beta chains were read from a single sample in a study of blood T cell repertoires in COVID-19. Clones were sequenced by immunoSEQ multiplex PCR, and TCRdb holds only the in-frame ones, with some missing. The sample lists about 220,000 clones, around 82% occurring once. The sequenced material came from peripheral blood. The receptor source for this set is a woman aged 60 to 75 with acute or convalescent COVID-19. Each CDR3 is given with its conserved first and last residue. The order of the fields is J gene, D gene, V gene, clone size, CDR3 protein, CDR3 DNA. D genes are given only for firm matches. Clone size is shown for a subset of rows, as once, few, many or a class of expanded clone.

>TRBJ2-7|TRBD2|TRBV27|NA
CASRILAGGITYEQYF
TGTGCCAGCAGAATTCTAGCGGGGGGGATAACCTACGAGCAGTACTTC
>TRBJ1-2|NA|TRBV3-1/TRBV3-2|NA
CASSPLGEYGYTF
TGTGCCAGCAGCCCCCTAGGTGAATATGGCTACACCTTC
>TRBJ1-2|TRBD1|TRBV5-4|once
CASSLDRGRLANSKGTF
TGTGCCAGCAGTCTGGACAGGGGCAGATTAGCAAATAGTAAGGGGACCTTC
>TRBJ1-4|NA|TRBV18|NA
CASSPQGEGEKLFF
TGTGCCAGCTCACCACAGGGCGAGGGTGAAAAACTGTTTTTT
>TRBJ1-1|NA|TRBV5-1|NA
CASSLGRAGRVEAFF
TGCGCCAGCAGCTTGGGCAGGGCGGGGAGAGTTGAAGCTTTCTTT
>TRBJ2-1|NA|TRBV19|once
CASSMEARFYNEQFF
TGTGCCAGTAGTATGGAGGCCCGGTTCTACAATGAGCAGTTCTTC
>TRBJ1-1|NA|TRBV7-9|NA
CASSPTTGLGATEAFF
TGTGCCAGCAGCCCCACAACGGGCCTAGGGGCCACTGAAGCTTTCTTT
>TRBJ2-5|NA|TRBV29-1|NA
CSVEADTQETQYF
TGCAGCGTTGAGGCCGATACCCAAGAGACCCAGTACTTC
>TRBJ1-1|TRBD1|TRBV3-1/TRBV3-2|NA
CASSHTGGYTEAFF
TGTGCCAGCAGCCACACAGGGGGTTACACTGAAGCTTTCTTT
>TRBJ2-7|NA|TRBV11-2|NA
CASSFNRDNSYEQYF
TGTGCCAGCAGCTTTAACCGGGACAACTCCTACGAGCAGTACTTC
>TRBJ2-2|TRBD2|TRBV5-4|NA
CASSSPSGANTGELFF
TGTGCCAGCAGCTCTCCTAGCGGGGCGAACACCGGGGAGCTGTTTTTT
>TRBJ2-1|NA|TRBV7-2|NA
CASGLRSSSSYNEQFF
TGTGCCAGCGGTCTTCGGTCCTCGAGCTCCTACAATGAGCAGTTCTTC
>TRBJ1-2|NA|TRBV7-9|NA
CASSLSGATNYGYTF
TGTGCCAGCAGCTTATCAGGCGCGACAAACTATGGCTACACCTTC
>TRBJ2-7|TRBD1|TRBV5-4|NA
CAFSRGDRDIPGHEQYF
TGTGCCTTCAGCCGTGGGGACAGGGACATTCCCGGCCACGAGCAGTACTTC
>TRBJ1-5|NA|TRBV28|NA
CASSPYQPQHF
TGTGCCAGCAGTCCCTATCAGCCCCAGCATTTT
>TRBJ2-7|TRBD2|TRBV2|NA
CAVGGGSSYEQYF
TGTGCCGTGGGCGGGGGAAGCTCCTACGAGCAGTACTTC
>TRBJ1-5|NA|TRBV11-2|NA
CASSLDPGFNQPQHF
TGTGCCAGCAGCTTAGATCCGGGGTTCAATCAGCCCCAGCATTTT
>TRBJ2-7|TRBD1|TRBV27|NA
CASSRGQGASYEQYF
TGTGCCAGCAGTAGAGGACAGGGGGCTTCCTACGAGCAGTACTTC
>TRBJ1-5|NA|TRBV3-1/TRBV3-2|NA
CASSQAKEITGIYQPQHF
TGTGCCAGCAGCCAAGCCAAGGAGATTACAGGGATCTATCAGCCCCAGCATTTT